The rows below give T cell receptor beta chains drawn from one sample of a study of blood T cell repertoires in COVID-19. Libraries were prepared by immunoSEQ multiplex PCR; TCRdb keeps only in-frame clonotypes and omits some of them. Among about 160,000 clones listed, 80% to 85% were seen once. The sample taken for sequencing was peripheral blood. Receptor source: a woman over 75 with active or convalescent COVID-19. Each CDR3 is given with its conserved first and last residue. A D gene is named only where the DNA matches it firmly. Size is stated for part of the rows, as once, few or many counts, or as a class when the clone is expanded.

j_call	clone_size	v_call	d_call	cdr3_length	cdr3_nt	cdr3_aa
TRBJ1-5	-	TRBV3-1/TRBV3-2	TRBD1	22	TGTGCCAGCAGCCAAGGTCTCCCCCCCCCGGCCAGGGGGCTTTATAGCAATCAGCCCCAGCATTTT	CASSQGLPPPARGLYSNQPQHF
TRBJ2-2	-	TRBV10-3	-	16	TGTGCCATCAGTGAGTCGATGGGGCCGAACACCGGGGAGCTGTTTTTT	CAISESMGPNTGELFF
TRBJ2-1	-	TRBV10-3	TRBD1	12	TGTGCCACCTGGGACAGGTACAATGAGCAGTTCTTC	CATWDRYNEQFF
TRBJ1-2	-	TRBV29-1	-	12	TGCAGCGTTGATCGGGGGATTAGAGGCTACACCTTC	CSVDRGIRGYTF
TRBJ1-4	-	TRBV10-1	-	13	TGCGCCAGCAGGGGCAGGGTGAACGAAAAACTGTTTTTT	CASRGRVNEKLFF
TRBJ2-7	few	TRBV27	TRBD1	16	TGTGCCAGCAGAACCTACAGGGACAGGGGGCCCTACGAGCAGTACTTC	CASRTYRDRGPYEQYF
TRBJ2-3	-	TRBV4-2	TRBD2	16	TGTGCCAGCAGCCAAGGTAATAGCGGGGGTCTGGATACGCAGTATTTT	CASSQGNSGGLDTQYF
TRBJ2-3	-	TRBV19	-	18	TGTGCCAGCCGTTCCACTTATCAGGGAGGTTTAGGCACAGATACGCAGTATTTT	CASRSTYQGGLGTDTQYF
TRBJ1-2	-	TRBV19	TRBD1	14	TGTGCCAGTCGTGGGACAGGGGGCGCGGATGGCTACACCTTC	CASRGTGGADGYTF
TRBJ2-2	few	TRBV7-8	-	17	TGTGCCAGCAGCTTAATGTTGGCGGGGACGAACACCGGGGAGCTGTTTTTT	CASSLMLAGTNTGELFF
TRBJ1-1	once	TRBV14	-	16	TGTGCCAGCAGCCAAGTAACACCCCTTGGAGAAACTGAAGCTTTCTTT	CASSQVTPLGETEAFF
TRBJ2-6	few	TRBV6-1	-	16	TGTGCCAGCAGTGTCGGAGGGAGCTCTGGGGCCAACGTCCTGACTTTC	CASSVGGSSGANVLTF
TRBJ1-5	few	TRBV3-1/TRBV3-2	-	14	TGTGCCAGCAGCCCCCGGGACTCCCACGGGGCCCAGCATTTT	CASSPRDSHGAQHF
TRBJ1-3	-	TRBV13	-	15	TGTGCCAGCAGCTTTAACAGGCTATCTGGAAACACCATATATTTT	CASSFNRLSGNTIYF
TRBJ1-2	-	TRBV7-2	TRBD1	14	TGTGCCAGCAGCCCTGACAGGGGCAATCATGGCTACACCTTC	CASSPDRGNHGYTF
TRBJ2-7	-	TRBV10-3	TRBD1	15	TGTGCCACCATTTGGGGACAGGGTCCTGCGGACGAGCAGTACTTC	CATIWGQGPADEQYF
TRBJ1-5	-	TRBV5-6	-	17	TGTGCCAGCAGCTGGGGGGGCGGCACGGGGAGCAATCAGCCCCAGCATTTT	CASSWGGGTGSNQPQHF
TRBJ1-6	few	TRBV5-4	-	14	TGTGCCAGCAGCTTGGACAGGTTGAATTCACCCCTCCACTTT	CASSLDRLNSPLHF
TRBJ1-5	-	TRBV5-5	-	16	TGTGCCAGCAGCCTTCTTGGGAGGGATAGCAATCAGCCCCAGCATTTT	CASSLLGRDSNQPQHF
TRBJ2-1	-	TRBV7-2	-	15	TGTGCCAGCAGCTTAGGGCGGGGGCCCTACAATGAGCAGTTCTTC	CASSLGRGPYNEQFF
TRBJ2-3	-	TRBV2	TRBD1	17	TGTGCCAGCAGTGCCCAGACAGGGGGCATTTTCGCAGATACGCAGTATTTT	CASSAQTGGIFADTQYF
TRBJ2-2	-	TRBV4-1	TRBD1	16	TGCGCCAGCAGCCAACGGGGACAGGGGAACACCGGGGAGCTGTTTTTT	CASSQRGQGNTGELFF
TRBJ1-1	-	TRBV7-9	-	14	TGTGCCAGCAGCCACGGGCGGGTGAACACTGAAGCTTTCTTT	CASSHGRVNTEAFF
TRBJ1-4	-	TRBV4-2	TRBD1	17	TGTGCCAGCAGCCCCGGACAGGCACCTGGATTTACTGAAAAACTGTTTTTT	CASSPGQAPGFTEKLFF
TRBJ1-1	-	TRBV18	-	14	TGTGCCAGCTCACCAGGCCAGGAGAACACTGAAGCTTTCTTT	CASSPGQENTEAFF
TRBJ1-2	-	TRBV16	-	16	TGTGCCAGCAGCCCCTCTGGGGCGGGGACCGGCTATGGCTACACCTTC	CASSPSGAGTGYGYTF
TRBJ2-2	-	TRBV5-1	TRBD1	17	TGCGCCAGCAGCTTGGAGGTGACAGGGGATACAGGCGGGGAGCTGTTTTTT	CASSLEVTGDTGGELFF
TRBJ2-1	-	TRBV5-4	TRBD2	15	TGTGCCAGCAGCTTGAACGGGGGGGGCAGAGGTGAGCAGTTCTTC	CASSLNGGGRGEQFF
TRBJ2-7	-	TRBV7-9	-	13	TGTGCCAGCAGTCGGACTAACTCCTACGAGCAGTACTTC	CASSRTNSYEQYF
TRBJ2-3	-	TRBV19	-	15	TGTGCCAGTAGTATCCCTAGCTTTATAGGTGATACGCAGTATTTT	CASSIPSFIGDTQYF
TRBJ1-1	-	TRBV28	-	12	TGTGCCAGCAGTTTGACAGGCCTTGAAGCTTTCTTT	CASSLTGLEAFF
TRBJ1-2	-	TRBV5-8	-	14	TGTGCCAGCAGCTTGCGCGACAGGAACTATGGCTACACCTTC	CASSLRDRNYGYTF
TRBJ2-7	-	TRBV3-1/TRBV3-2	TRBD2	18	TGTGCCAGCAGCCAAGACCAGCTATGGCGGGGGTATCCCTACGAGCAGTACTTC	CASSQDQLWRGYPYEQYF
TRBJ1-1	-	TRBV9	TRBD1	15	TGTGCCAGCAGTGAACAAGGACAGGGTTGGACTGAAGCTTTCTTT	CASSEQGQGWTEAFF
TRBJ1-6	-	TRBV25-1	-	15	TGTGCCAGCAGCCCCTTATCAGGGGAACAGTCACCCCTCCACTTT	CASSPLSGEQSPLHF
TRBJ2-2	once	TRBV5-6	-	14	TGTGCCAGCAGCCAACCCCGGGACACCGGGGAGCTGTTTTTT	CASSQPRDTGELFF
TRBJ1-5	once	TRBV12-3/TRBV12-4	TRBD1	13	TGTGCCAGCAGCCCAGGGGGCGGTCAGCCCCAGCATTTT	CASSPGGGQPQHF
TRBJ1-1	-	TRBV25-1	-	13	TGTGCCAGCAGTGAAGGCCATTCCTCTGAAGCTTTCTTT	CASSEGHSSEAFF
TRBJ2-1	few	TRBV5-6	-	12	TGTGCCAGCAGGCGCGTTAGCAATGAGCAGTTCTTC	CASRRVSNEQFF
TRBJ1-3	-	TRBV27	TRBD1	19	TGTGCCAGCAGTTTACTCAAGGGACAGGGATACTTCTCTGGAAACACCATATATTTT	CASSLLKGQGYFSGNTIYF
TRBJ1-6	-	TRBV6-6	-	19	TGTGCCAGCAGTCCTTACCTCGACAGCCGGGCCTCCTATAATTCACCCCTCCACTTT	CASSPYLDSRASYNSPLHF
TRBJ1-2	-	TRBV11-2	-	14	TGTGCCAGCAGCTTAGGTGGGGGCGAATATGGCTACACCTTC	CASSLGGGEYGYTF
TRBJ2-5	-	TRBV6-2/TRBV6-3	-	14	TGTGCCAGCAGTTCACACAGGGTCCAAGAGACCCAGTACTTC	CASSSHRVQETQYF
TRBJ1-2	-	TRBV12-3/TRBV12-4	-	13	TGTGCCAGCAGTCCCCTGGAGGGTTATGGCTACACCTTC	CASSPLEGYGYTF
TRBJ1-1	-	TRBV18	TRBD1	16	TGTGCCAGCTCACCCCCCGGGCTTACAGGGGGCACTGAAGCTTTCTTT	CASSPPGLTGGTEAFF
TRBJ1-2	-	TRBV11-2	TRBD1	15	TGTGCCAGCAGCTTCCCGCAGGGGGCCGGCTATGGCTACACCTTC	CASSFPQGAGYGYTF
TRBJ1-1	few	TRBV7-8	TRBD1	14	TGTGCCAGCAGTTCAGGGACAGCGAACACTGAAGCTTTCTTT	CASSSGTANTEAFF
TRBJ1-1	-	TRBV27	TRBD1	16	TGTGCCAGCAGTTTAGGGACAGGGTGGATGAACACTGAAGCTTTCTTT	CASSLGTGWMNTEAFF
TRBJ1-1	-	TRBV4-3	-	15	TGCGCCAGCAGCCGAGGCAGGGGTTTGGACACTGAAGCTTTCTTT	CASSRGRGLDTEAFF
TRBJ1-5	-	TRBV28	-	15	TGTGCCAGCACCTTACCGACAGCTAGCAATCAGCCCCAGCATTTT	CASTLPTASNQPQHF
TRBJ2-1	-	TRBV11-2	TRBD2	16	TGTGCCAGCAGCTTAGGACTAGCTGGTACCTACAATGAGCAGTTCTTC	CASSLGLAGTYNEQFF